This T cell receptor (beta chain) was captured in a study of CD8+CD57+ T cells in acquired aplastic anemia. Both TCR beta VDJ combination and CDR3 sequence profiling were carried out. Genomic DNA was the template for this profiling. TCRdb analysed the reads with MiXCR anew, one entry per CDR3 protein. In the table there are 250,000 to 350,000 distinct CDR3 sequences, 45% to 65% of which are singletons. Many counts were recorded for this clonotype. The target antigen is unknown. Whole-study findings and limits: Significant differences in CD8+ Simpson's diversity were not observed between patients and controls.

It was patients with CD8+CD57+ cell expansion by flow cytometry who were chosen for sequencing. CDR1 SGHVS and CDR2 FNYEAQ come from the germline V gene. The CDR3 length is 15 residues. Trimming pared 5 bases from V and 2 bases from J, leaving 16 bases between. V gene TRBV7-6 combines with J gene TRBJ2-7; D not certain. Sequencing was done on a sample of sorted CD4+, CD8+, or CD8+CD57+ T cells (not recorded which) from PBMCs. This TCR was recovered from a human donor with aplastic anemia. The CDR3 protein is CASSPTSVIPYEQYF. CDR3 nucleotide sequence: TGTGCCAGCAGCCCCACCAGCGTAATCCCCTACGAGCAGTACTTC. Full variable domain (outside the CDR3, taken from reference TRBV7-6 and TRBJ2-7): GAGVSQSPRYKVTKRGQDVALRCDPISGHVSLYWYRQALGQGPEFLTYFNYEAQQDKSGLPNDRFSAERPEGSISTLTIQRTEQRDSAMYRCASSPTSVIPYEQYFGPGTRLTVT.